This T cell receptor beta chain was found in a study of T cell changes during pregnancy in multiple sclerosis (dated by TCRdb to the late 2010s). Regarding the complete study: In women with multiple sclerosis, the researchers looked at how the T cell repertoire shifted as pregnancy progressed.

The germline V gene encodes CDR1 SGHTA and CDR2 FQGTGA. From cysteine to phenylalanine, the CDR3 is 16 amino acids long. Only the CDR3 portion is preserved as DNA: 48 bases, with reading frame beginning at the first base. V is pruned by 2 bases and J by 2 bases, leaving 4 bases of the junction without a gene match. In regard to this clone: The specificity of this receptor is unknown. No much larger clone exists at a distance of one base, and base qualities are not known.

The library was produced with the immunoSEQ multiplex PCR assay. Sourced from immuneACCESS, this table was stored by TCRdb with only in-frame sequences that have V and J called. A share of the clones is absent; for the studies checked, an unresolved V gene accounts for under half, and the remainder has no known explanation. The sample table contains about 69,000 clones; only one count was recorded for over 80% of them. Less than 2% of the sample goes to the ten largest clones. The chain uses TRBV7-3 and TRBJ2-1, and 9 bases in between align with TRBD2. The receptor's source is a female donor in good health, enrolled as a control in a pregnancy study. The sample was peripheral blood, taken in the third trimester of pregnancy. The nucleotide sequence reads TGTGCCAGCAGCTTAGGGGGACTAGCTGCCTACAATGAGCAGTTCTTC. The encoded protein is CASSLGGLAAYNEQFF.